The present entry profiles one TCR beta chain with its context. Its antigen remains unidentified. Germline CDR1 is SGHNT and CDR2 is YYREEE (reference sequence). Trimming stripped 4 bases from V and 6 bases from J, with 16 bases between. The CDR3 loop spans 14 amino acids. All donors qualified as healthy HIV-negative adults and had experienced no recent acute infections or vaccinations. CD4+ cells were split into CD45RA+ naive and CD45RA-negative memory subsets. The data were obtained in a study of shared clonotypes between healthy human individuals. The authors ran the assay at deep level. Sequencing was performed with immunoSEQ multiplex PCR; in TCRdb, only in-frame clones are kept and a portion is missing. Of over a million clones in the sample, around 78% were seen once. Findings and limits, study-wide: A limitation of the genetic and exposure-history diversity represented arose from few donors.

Specimen: memory CD4+ T cells from PBMCs. Subset here: CD45RA-negative fraction. This chain links TRBV5-4 with TRBJ1-1, with D possibly matching TRBD1 (6 bases). The TCR comes from a man aged 18 to 29 in good health. Some clones in this sample may be carry-over from other donors' samples. The CDR3 protein is CASSLRDTGPEAFF. DNA for the CDR3: TGTGCCAGCAGCCTCCGGGACACAGGACCTGAAGCTTTCTTT.